Sequencing of this T cell receptor beta chain was carried out in a study of blood T cell repertoires in COVID-19. Looking at the study overall: PBMCs, B-cell-depleted T cells, or T cells provided the cDNA or gDNA that made up the material.

Germline V lookup: CDR1 MGHDK, CDR2 SYGVNS. The CDR3 is made up of 17 amino acids. Trimming took 1 base from V and 2 from J, leaving 18 bases between them. TCRdb keeps only in-frame clones here, not all; method: immunoSEQ multiplex PCR. In the table there are under 300,000 clones, about four fifths of which are singletons. The source material was peripheral blood. This TCR was recovered from a woman aged 45 to 65 who had recovered from COVID-19. This chain connects TRBV25-1 to TRBJ2-7; TRBD2 might be the D (5 bases). CDR3 DNA sequence: TGTGCCAGCAGTGAATGGGGAGCGCAGGATAGAGCCTACGAGCAGTACTTC. Its protein is CASSEWGAQDRAYEQYF.